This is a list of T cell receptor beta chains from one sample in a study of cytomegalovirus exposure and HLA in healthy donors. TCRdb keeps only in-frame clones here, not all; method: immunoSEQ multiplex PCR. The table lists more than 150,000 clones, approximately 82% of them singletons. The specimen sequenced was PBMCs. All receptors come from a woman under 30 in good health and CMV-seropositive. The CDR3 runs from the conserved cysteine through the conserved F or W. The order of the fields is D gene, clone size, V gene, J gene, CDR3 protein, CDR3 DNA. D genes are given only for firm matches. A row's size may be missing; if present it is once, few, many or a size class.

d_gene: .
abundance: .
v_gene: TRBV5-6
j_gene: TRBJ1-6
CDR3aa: CASSLGTRNSPLHF
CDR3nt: TGTGCCAGCAGCTTAGGGACTCGGAATTCACCCCTCCACTTT

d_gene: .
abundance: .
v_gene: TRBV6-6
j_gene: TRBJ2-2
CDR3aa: CASSYRLDAQGGELFF
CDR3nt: TGTGCCAGCAGTTACCGGCTAGACGCTCAAGGCGGGGAGCTGTTTTTT

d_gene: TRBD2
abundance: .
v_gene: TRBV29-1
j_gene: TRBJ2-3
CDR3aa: CSVGSLAGSTDTQYF
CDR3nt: TGCAGCGTTGGGTCACTAGCGGGGTCCACAGATACGCAGTATTTT

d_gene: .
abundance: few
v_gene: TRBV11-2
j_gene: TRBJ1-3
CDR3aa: CASSLSGGTSGNTIYF
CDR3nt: TGTGCCAGCAGCTTAAGTGGAGGGACCTCTGGAAACACCATATATTTT

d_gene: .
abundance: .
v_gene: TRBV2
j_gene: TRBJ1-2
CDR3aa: CASSRRGIDGYTF
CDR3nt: TGTGCCAGCAGTAGAAGGGGAATAGATGGCTACACCTTC

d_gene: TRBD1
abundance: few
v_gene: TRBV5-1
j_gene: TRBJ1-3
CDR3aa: CASSWTGGSGNTIYF
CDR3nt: TGCGCCAGCAGCTGGACAGGGGGCTCTGGAAACACCATATATTTT

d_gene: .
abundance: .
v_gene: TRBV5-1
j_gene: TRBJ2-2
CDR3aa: CASSLGVSNTGELFF
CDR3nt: TGCGCCAGCAGCTTAGGGGTTTCGAACACCGGGGAGCTGTTTTTT

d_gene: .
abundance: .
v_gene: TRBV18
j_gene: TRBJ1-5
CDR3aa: CASSPGTGGTGPQHF
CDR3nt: TGTGCCAGCTCACCCGGTACGGGGGGCACAGGGCCCCAGCATTTT

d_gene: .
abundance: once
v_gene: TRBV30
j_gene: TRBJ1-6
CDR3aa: CAWSQGTGNSPLHF
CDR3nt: TGTGCCTGGAGCCAGGGTACGGGTAATTCACCCCTCCACTTT

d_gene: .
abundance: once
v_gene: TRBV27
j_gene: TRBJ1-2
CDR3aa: CASSPRGTDGYTF
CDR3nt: TGTGCCAGCAGCCCCCGGGGGACGGATGGCTACACCTTC

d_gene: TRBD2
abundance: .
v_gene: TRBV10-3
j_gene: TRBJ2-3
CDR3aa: CAISEGLARDTQYF
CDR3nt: TGTGCCATCAGTGAAGGACTAGCAAGAGATACGCAGTATTTT

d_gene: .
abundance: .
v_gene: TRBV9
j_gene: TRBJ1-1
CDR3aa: CASSPRALNTEAFF
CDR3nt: TGTGCCAGCAGCCCGAGAGCCCTGAACACTGAAGCTTTCTTT

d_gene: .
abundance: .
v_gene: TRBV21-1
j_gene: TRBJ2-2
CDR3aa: CASSKVTGTSGGPSPGELFF
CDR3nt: TGTGCCAGCAGCAAAGTAACCGGGACTAGCGGGGGGCCGTCCCCCGGGGAGCTGTTTTTT

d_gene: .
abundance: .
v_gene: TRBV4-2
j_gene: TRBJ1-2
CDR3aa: CASSRDPPGVANYGYTF
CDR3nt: TGTGCCAGCAGCCGAGACCCCCCAGGGGTAGCTAACTATGGCTACACCTTC

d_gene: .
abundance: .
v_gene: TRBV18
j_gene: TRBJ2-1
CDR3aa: CASSPPGAGRGNEQFF
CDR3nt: TGTGCCAGCTCACCACCGGGGGCAGGAAGGGGCAATGAGCAGTTCTTC

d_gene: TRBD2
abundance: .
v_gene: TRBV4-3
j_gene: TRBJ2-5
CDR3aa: CASSQGEGRDQETQYF
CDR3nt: TGCGCCAGCAGCCAAGGGGAGGGTAGAGACCAAGAGACCCAGTACTTC

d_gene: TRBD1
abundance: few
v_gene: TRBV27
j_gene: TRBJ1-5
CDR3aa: CASATGGAGNQPQHF
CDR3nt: TGTGCCAGCGCGACAGGGGGAGCAGGCAATCAGCCCCAGCATTTT

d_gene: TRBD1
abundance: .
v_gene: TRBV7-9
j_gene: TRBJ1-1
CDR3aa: CASSQDWSGQGNTEAFF
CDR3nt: TGCGCCAGCAGCCAAGATTGGTCGGGACAGGGGAACACTGAAGCTTTCTTT

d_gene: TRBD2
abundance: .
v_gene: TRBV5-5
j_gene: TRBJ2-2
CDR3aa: CASSFSGGASGELFF
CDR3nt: TGTGCCAGCAGCTTTAGCGGGGGGGCGAGCGGGGAGCTGTTTTTT

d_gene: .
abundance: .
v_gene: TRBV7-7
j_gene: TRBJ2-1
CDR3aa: CASSLVGQTGQFF
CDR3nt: TGTGCCAGCAGCTTAGTAGGACAGACCGGGCAGTTCTTC

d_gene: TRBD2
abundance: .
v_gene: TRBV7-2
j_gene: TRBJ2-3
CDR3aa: CASNPRSGGAADTQYF
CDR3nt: TGTGCCAGCAATCCTCGGAGCGGGGGGGCAGCAGATACGCAGTATTTT

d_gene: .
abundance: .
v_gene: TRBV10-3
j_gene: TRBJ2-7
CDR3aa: CAISESGAYEQYF
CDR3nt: TGTGCCATCAGTGAGTCAGGGGCCTACGAGCAGTACTTC

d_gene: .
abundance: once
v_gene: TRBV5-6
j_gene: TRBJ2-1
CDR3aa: CASSFDPTGNEQFF
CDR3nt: TGTGCCAGCAGCTTCGACCCAACGGGCAATGAGCAGTTCTTC

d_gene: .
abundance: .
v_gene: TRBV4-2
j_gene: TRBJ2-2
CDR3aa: CASSQDRGLTGELFF
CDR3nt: TGTGCCAGCAGCCAAGACAGGGGTTTAACCGGGGAGCTGTTTTTT

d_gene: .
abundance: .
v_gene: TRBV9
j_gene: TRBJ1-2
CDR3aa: CASRDDGTNYGYTF
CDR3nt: TGTGCCAGCAGAGATGACGGGACTAACTATGGCTACACCTTC

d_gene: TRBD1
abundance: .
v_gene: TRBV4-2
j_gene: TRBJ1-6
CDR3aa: CASSQDPSRDRRNSPLHF
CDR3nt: TGTGCCAGCAGCCAAGACCCCTCACGGGACAGGAGAAATTCACCCCTCCACTTT

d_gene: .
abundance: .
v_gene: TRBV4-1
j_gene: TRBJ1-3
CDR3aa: CASSQVRSSGNTIYF
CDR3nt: TGCGCCAGCAGCCAAGTGCGGTCCTCTGGAAACACCATATATTTT

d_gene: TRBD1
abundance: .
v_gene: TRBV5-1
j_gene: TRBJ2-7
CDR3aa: CASSLRTGYEQYF
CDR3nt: TGCGCCAGCAGCCTTAGGACAGGGTACGAGCAGTACTTC

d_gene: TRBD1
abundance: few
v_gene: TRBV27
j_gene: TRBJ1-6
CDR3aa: CASSLYRTGSSYNSPLHF
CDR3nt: TGTGCCAGCAGTTTATACCGGACAGGGAGCTCCTATAATTCACCCCTCCACTTT

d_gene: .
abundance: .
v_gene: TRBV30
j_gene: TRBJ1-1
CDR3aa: CALSTGTMNTEAFF
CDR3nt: TGTGCCTTAAGCACAGGGACGATGAACACTGAAGCTTTCTTT

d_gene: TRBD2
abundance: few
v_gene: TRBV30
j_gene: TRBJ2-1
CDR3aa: CASSGGAGAEQFF
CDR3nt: TGTGCCTCTAGCGGGGGGGCCGGTGCTGAGCAGTTCTTC

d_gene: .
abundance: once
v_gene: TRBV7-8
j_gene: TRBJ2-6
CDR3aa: CASSLSGANGLTF
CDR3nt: TGTGCCAGCAGCTTATCTGGGGCCAACGGCCTGACTTTC

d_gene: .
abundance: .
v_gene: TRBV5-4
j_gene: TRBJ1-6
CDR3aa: CASSPMAQENSPLHF
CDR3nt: TGTGCCAGCAGCCCAATGGCCCAGGAAAATTCACCCCTCCACTTT

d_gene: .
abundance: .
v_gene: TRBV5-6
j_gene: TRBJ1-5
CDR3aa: CASSLYRGDQPQHF
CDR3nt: TGTGCCAGCAGTCTCTATCGGGGGGATCAGCCCCAGCATTTT

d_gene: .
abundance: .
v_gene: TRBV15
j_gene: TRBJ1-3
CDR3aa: CATSRGASSGNTIYF
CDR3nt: TGTGCCACCAGCAGAGGGGCATCCTCTGGAAACACCATATATTTT

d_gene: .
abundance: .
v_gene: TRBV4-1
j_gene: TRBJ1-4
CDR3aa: CASSQWTATNEKLFF
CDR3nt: TGCGCCAGCAGCCAATGGACAGCAACTAATGAAAAACTGTTTTTT

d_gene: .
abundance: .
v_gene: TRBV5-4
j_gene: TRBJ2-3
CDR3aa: CASSFLGGGEGDTQYF
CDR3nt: TGTGCCAGCAGCTTTTTAGGCGGGGGCGAGGGAGATACGCAGTATTTT

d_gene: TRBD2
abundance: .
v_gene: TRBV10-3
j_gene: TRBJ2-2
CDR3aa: CAISDQSGGATGELFF
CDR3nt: TGTGCCATCAGTGATCAAAGCGGGGGGGCCACCGGGGAGCTGTTTTTT

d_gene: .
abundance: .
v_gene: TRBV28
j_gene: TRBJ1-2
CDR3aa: CASREGGGYTF
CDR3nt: TGTGCCAGCAGGGAGGGGGGGGGCTACACCTTC

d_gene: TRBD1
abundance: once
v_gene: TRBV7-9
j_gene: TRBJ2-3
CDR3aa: CASSPRRTGGWETDTQYF
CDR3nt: TGTGCCAGCAGCCCTAGACGGACAGGGGGCTGGGAAACAGATACGCAGTATTTT

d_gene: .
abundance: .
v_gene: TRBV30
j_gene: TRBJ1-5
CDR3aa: CAWGQGSVSQPQHF
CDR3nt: TGTGCCTGGGGCCAGGGGTCGGTTTCACAGCCCCAGCATTTT

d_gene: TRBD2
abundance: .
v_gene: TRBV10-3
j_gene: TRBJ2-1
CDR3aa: CAISESGRSVGGGLDEQFF
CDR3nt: TGTGCCATCAGTGAGTCTGGTCGATCGGTCGGGGGGGGTTTGGATGAGCAGTTCTTC

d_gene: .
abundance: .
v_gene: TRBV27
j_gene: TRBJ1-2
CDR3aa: CASSPGQPGYGYTF
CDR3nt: TGTGCCAGCAGCCCAGGACAGCCCGGTTATGGCTACACCTTC

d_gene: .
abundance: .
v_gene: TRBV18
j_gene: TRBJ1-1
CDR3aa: CASSPRRVADTEAFF
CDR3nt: TGTGCCAGCTCACCCCGACGGGTGGCGGACACTGAAGCTTTCTTT

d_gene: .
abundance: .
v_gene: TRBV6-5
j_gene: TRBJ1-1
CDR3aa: CASSYTVNTEAFF
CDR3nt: TGTGCCAGCAGTTACACAGTGAACACTGAAGCTTTCTTT

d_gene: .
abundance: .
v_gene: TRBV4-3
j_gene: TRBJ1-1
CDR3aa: CASSQGQNLNTEAFF
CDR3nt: TGCGCCAGCAGCCAAGGACAGAATTTGAACACTGAAGCTTTCTTT

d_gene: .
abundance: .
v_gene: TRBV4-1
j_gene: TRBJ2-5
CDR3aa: CASSLRGVGGGDVGETQYF
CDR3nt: TGCGCCAGCAGCCTGAGAGGGGTGGGCGGGGGCGACGTGGGAGAGACCCAGTACTTC

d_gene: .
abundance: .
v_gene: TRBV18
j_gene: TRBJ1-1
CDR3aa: CASSPTTVSGEAFF
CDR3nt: TGTGCCAGCTCACCAACCACCGTCAGCGGTGAAGCTTTCTTT

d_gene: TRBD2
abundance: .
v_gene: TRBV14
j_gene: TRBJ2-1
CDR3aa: CASSQYLRGRDEQFF
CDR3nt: TGTGCCAGCAGCCAATATTTGCGGGGGAGGGATGAGCAGTTCTTC

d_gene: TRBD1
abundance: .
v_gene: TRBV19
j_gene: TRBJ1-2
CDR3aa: CASRVGDRANYGYTF
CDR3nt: TGTGCCAGTAGGGTCGGGGACAGGGCTAACTATGGCTACACCTTC

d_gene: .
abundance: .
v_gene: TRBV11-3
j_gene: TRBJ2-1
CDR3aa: CASSLGLVTMQEQFF
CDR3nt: TGTGCCAGCAGCTTAGGGCTAGTAACAATGCAAGAGCAGTTCTTC

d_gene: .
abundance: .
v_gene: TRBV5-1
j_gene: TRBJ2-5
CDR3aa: CASSPGGLGGTQYF
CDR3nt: TGCGCCAGCAGCCCGGGCGGTCTGGGGGGGACCCAGTACTTC

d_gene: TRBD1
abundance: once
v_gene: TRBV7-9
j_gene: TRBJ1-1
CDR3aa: CASRNRQGQNTEAFF
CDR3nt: TGTGCCAGCAGAAATAGACAGGGTCAGAACACTGAAGCTTTCTTT

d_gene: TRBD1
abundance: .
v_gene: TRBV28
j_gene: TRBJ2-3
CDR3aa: CASSLWQGATDTQYF
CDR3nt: TGTGCCAGCAGTTTGTGGCAGGGGGCGACAGATACGCAGTATTTT